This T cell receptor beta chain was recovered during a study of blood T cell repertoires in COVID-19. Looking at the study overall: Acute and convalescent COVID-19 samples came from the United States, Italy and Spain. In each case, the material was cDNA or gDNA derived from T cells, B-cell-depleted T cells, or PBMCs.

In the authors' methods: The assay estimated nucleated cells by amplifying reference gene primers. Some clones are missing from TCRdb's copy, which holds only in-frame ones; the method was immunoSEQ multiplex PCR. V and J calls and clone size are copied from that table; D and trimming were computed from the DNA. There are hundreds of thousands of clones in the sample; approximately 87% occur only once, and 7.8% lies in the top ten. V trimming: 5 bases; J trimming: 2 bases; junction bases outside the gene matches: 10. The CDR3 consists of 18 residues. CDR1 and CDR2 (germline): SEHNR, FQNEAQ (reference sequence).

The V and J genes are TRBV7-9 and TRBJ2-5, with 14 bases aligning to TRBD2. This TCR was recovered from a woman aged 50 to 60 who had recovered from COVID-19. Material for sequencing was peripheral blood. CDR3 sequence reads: CASSARLAGGFSQETQYF. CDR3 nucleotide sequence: TGTGCCAGCAGCGCCCGACTAGCGGGGGGGTTCTCTCAAGAGACCCAGTACTTC. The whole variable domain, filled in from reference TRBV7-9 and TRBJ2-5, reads DTGVSQNPRHKITKRGQNVTFRCDPISEHNRLYWYRQTLGQGPEFLTYFQNEAQLEKSRLLSDRFSAERPKGSFSTLEIQRTEQGDSAMYLCASSARLAGGFSQETQYFGPGTRLLVL.